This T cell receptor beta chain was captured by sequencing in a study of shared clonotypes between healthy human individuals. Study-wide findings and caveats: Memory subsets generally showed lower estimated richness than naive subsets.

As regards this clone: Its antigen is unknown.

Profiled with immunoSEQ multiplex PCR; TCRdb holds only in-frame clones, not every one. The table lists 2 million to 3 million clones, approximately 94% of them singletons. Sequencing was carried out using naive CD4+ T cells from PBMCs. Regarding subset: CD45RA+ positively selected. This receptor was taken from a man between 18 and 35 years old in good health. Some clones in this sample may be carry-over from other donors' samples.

The CDR3 DNA sequence: TGTGCCAGCAGCCCATACGAGCAGTACTTC. Translated, it gives CASSPYEQYF. The chain couples TRBV7-9 to TRBJ2-7; no definite D call. Between the trimmed V and J ends, which lost 5 bases and 4 bases, there was a span of 3 bases. There are 10 residues in the CDR3. Looked up from germline, CDR1 is SEHNR and CDR2 is FQNEAQ (reference sequence).